This T cell receptor beta chain was documented in a study of OX40 agonist ivuxolimab in advanced cancers. Study at large: Cancers in dose escalation were hepatocellular, melanoma, renal cell and head and neck. Study results and limitations: With doses of 0.1-3.0 mg/kg, partial responders showed among the lowest clonal expansion.

Data came from immunoSEQ multiplex PCR; TCRdb stores just in-frame clones and leaves some out. The sample holds 45,000 to 55,000 clones, more than 80% seen once. Note on this clone: What it recognizes is unknown. The junction does not match germline at one end; this may be a read error.

Per the germline V gene, CDR1 is SGHDT and CDR2 is YYEEEE. The CDR3 length is 14 residues. This clonotype was sampled from an adult with an advanced solid tumor such as melanoma, head and neck, liver or kidney cancer. This chain joins TRBV5-6 and TRBJ2-3; D may be TRBD2 (5 bases). Specimen: CD4+ or CD8+ T cells sorted from blood, collected in a trial of the OX40 agonist ivuxolimab. The CDR3 sequence is CANSGDLTHDTQYF. The CDR3 DNA follows: TGTGCCAACAGCGGTGACCTGACTCACGATACGCAGTATTTT.